This passage covers 2 T cell receptor beta chains from one sample sequenced in a study of blood T cell repertoires in COVID-19. Profiling relied on immunoSEQ multiplex PCR, and the TCRdb table lists in-frame clones only, not all of them. The sample lists 140,000 or so clones; roughly 80% were seen once. Source material: PBMCs or T cells enriched from blood (not recorded which). The origin of the receptors is a middle-aged woman who had recovered from COVID-19.

This chain links TRBV7-9 with TRBJ2-1, with 14 bases identical to TRBD2. The germline gives CDR1 SEHNR, CDR2 FQNEAQ (reference sequence). This CDR3 is 17 amino acids long. V shed 5 bases and J 9 bases; nucleotides not matched to a gene: 12. The CDR3 nucleotides are TGTGCCAGCAGCCTAGAAGAGGGACTAGCGGGAGCTATTGAGCAGTTCTTC. As protein: CASSLEEGLAGAIEQFF.

The chain uses TRBV5-4 and TRBJ1-5, with 8 positions matching TRBD1. The CDR3 runs to 16 residues. The junction had 5 bases not matched to a gene; V was cut back by 1 base and J by 2 bases. CDR1 SGHNT and CDR2 YYREEE come from the germline V gene (reference sequence). The CDR3 DNA reads as TGTGCCAGCAGCTTGTCAGGGGGCTGGGGCAATCAGCCCCAGCATTTT. Its translation: CASSLSGGWGNQPQHF.